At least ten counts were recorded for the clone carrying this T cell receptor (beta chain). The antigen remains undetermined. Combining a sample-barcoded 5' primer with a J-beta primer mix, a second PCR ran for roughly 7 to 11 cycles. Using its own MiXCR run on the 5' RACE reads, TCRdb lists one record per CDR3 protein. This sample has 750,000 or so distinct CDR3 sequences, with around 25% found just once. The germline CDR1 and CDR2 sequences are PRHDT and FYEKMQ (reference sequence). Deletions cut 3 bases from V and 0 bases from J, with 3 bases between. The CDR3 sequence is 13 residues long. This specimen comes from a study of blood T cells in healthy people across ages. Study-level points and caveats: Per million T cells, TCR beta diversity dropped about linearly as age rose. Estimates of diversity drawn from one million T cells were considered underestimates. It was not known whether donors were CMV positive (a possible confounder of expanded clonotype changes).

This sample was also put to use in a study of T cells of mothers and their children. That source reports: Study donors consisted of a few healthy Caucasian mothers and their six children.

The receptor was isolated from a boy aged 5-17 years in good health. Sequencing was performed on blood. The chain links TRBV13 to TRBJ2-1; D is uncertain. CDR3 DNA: TGTGCCAGCAGCTTCCTCTCCTACAATGAGCAGTTCTTC. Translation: CASSFLSYNEQFF.